This entry concerns a single T cell receptor (beta chain). Antigen unknown. One junction end disagrees with the germline gene, perhaps due to a read error. This sample is drawn from a study of blood T cells in healthy people across ages. Germline lookup yields CDR1 SGHTA and CDR2 FQGNSA. This CDR3 region has 17 residues. General study points: Across samples, TCR beta diversity tracked strongly with naive T cell percentage. Expanded clonotype changes were possibly confounded by unknown donor CMV status.

It was with a sample-barcoded 5' primer and a J-beta primer mix that a second PCR of roughly 6 to 12 cycles was run. TCRdb independently ran MiXCR on the 5' RACE reads; one entry per CDR3 protein. Seen here are 1.5 million to 2 million distinct CDR3 sequences, around 50% observed once, and the top ten hold roughly 2%. The J gene is TRBJ2-1, the V gene TRBV7-2; 9 bases agree with TRBD2. Sequencing was carried out using blood. The receptor was isolated from a woman in her 40s in good health. CDR3 residues: CGSSPWGGGGTYNEQFF. The CDR3 DNA follows: TGTGGCAGCAGCCCCTGGGGCGGGGGGGGAACCTACAATGAGCAGTTCTTC.